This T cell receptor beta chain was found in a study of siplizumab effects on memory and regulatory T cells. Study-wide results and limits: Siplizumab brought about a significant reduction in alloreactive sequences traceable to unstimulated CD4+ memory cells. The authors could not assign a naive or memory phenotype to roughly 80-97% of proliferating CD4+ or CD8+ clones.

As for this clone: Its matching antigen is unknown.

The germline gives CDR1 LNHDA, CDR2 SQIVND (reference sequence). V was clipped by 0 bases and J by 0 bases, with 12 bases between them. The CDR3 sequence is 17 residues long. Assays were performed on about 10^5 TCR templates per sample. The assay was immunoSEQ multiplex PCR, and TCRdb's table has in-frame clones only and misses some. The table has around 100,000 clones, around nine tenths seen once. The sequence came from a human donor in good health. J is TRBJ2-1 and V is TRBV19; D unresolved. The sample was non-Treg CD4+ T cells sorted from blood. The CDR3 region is CASSIDRPGSSYNEQFF. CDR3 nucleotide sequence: TGTGCCAGTAGTATAGATCGCCCTGGTAGCTCCTACAATGAGCAGTTCTTC.